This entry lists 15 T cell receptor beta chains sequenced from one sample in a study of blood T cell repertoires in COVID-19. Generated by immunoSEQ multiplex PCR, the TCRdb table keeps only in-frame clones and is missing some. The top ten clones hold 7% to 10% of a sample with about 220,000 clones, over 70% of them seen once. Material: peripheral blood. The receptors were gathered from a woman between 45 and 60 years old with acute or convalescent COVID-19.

The CDR3 DNA reads as TGTGCCAGCAGCCCGAGCGGGGGGGACACAGATACGCAGTATTTT. Translating gives CASSPSGGDTDTQYF. The rearrangement links TRBV9 to TRBJ2-3; 10 bases are a match to TRBD2. V lost 4 bases, J lost 2 bases, and 4 bases stayed unmatched. Per germline, CDR1 SGDLS and CDR2 YYNGEE. This CDR3 is 15 amino acids long.

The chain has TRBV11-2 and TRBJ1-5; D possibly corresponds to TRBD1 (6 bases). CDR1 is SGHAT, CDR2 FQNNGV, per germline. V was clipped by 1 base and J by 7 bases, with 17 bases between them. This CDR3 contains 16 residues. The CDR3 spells CASSLVYREGRQPQHF. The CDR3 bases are TGTGCCAGCAGCTTAGTCTACAGGGAGGGTCGGCAGCCCCAGCATTTT.

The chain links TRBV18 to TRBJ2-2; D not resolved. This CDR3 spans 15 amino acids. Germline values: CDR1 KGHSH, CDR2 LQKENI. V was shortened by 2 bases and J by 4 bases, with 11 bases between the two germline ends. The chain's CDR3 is CASSPNLLVTGELFF. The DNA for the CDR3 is TGTGCCAGCTCACCAAATCTATTGGTCACCGGGGAGCTGTTTTTT.

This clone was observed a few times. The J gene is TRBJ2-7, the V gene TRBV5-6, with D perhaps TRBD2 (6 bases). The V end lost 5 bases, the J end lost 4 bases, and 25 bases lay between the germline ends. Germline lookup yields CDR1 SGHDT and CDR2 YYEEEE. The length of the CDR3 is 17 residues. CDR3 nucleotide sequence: TGTGCCAGCAGGGCTCCGACATACGCGGCTGGGGGGTACGAGCAGTACTTC. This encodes CASRAPTYAAGGYEQYF.

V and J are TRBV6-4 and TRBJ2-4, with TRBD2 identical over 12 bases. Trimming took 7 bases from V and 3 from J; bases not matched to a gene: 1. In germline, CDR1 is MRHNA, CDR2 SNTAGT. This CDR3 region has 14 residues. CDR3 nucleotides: TGTGCCAGCACTAGCGGGAGGGGCAAAAACATTCAGTACTTC. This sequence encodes CASTSGRGKNIQYF.

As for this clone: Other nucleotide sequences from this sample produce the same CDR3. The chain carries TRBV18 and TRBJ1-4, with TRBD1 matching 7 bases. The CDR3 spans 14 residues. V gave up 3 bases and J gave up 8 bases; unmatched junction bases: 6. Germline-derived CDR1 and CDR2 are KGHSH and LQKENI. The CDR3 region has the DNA TGTGCCAGCTCACCCCGAACAGGGGACGAAAAACTGTTTTTT. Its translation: CASSPRTGDEKLFF.

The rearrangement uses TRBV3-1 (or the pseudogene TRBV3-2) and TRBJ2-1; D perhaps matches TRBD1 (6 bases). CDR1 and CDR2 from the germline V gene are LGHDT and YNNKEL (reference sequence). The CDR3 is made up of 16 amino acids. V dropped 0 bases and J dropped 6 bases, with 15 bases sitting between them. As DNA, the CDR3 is TGTGCCAGCAGCCAAGATCTAGGGACACTCATCAATGAGCAGTTCTTC. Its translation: CASSQDLGTLINEQFF.

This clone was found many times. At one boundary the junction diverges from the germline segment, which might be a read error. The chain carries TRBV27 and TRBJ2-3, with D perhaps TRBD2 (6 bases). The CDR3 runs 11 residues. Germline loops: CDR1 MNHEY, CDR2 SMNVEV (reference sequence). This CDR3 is CVSGFTDTQYF. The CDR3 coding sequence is TGCGTTAGCGGATTTACAGATACGCAGTATTTT.

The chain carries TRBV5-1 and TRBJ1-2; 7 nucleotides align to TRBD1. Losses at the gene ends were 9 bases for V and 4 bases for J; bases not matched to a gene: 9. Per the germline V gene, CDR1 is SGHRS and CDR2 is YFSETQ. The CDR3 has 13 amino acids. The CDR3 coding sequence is TGCGCCACAGGACAGGAATACGGCTATGGCTACACCTTC. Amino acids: CATGQEYGYGYTF. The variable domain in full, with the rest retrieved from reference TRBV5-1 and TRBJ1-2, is KAGVTQTPRYLIKTRGQQVTLSCSPISGHRSVSWYQQTPGQGLQFLFEYFSETQRNKGNFPGRFSGRQFSNSRSEMNVSTLELGDSALYLCATGQEYGYGYTFGSGTRLTVV.

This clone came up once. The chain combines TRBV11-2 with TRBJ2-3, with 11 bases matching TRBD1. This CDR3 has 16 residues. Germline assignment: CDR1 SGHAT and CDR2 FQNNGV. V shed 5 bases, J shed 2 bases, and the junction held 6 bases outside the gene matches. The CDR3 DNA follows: TGTGCCAGCAGCCTATGGACAGGGGGCATCACAGATACGCAGTATTTT. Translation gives CASSLWTGGITDTQYF.

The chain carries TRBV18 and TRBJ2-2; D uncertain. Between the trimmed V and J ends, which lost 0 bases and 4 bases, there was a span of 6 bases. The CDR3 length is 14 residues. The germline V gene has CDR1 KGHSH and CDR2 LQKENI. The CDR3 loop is CASSPPSVTGELFF. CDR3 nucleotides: TGTGCCAGCTCACCACCCAGTGTCACCGGGGAGCTGTTTTTT.

DNA of the CDR3: TGTGCCATCACCATAACCCGGGACAGGCTGGGCAATGAGCAGTTCTTC. This gives the protein CAITITRDRLGNEQFF. The chain recombines TRBV10-3 with TRBJ2-1; the match to TRBD1 covers 8 bases. CDR1 is ENHRY, CDR2 SYGVKD, per germline. The CDR3 runs to 16 residues. V lost 7 bases and J lost 6; bases outside the gene matches: 14.

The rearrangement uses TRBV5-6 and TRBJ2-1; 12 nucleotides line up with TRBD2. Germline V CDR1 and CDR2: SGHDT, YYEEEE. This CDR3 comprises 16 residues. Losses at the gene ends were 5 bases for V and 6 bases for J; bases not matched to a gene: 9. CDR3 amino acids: CASRRGTSGSLNEQFF. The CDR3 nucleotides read TGTGCCAGCAGAAGAGGGACTAGCGGGTCCCTCAATGAGCAGTTCTTC.

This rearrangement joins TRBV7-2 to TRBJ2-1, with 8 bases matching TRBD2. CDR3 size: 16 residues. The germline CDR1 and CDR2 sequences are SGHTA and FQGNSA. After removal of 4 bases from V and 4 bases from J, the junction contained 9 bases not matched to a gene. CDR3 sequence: CASSSIAGNVYNEQFF. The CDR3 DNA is TGTGCCAGCAGCTCGATAGCGGGGAACGTGTACAATGAGCAGTTCTTC. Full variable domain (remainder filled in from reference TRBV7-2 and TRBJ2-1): GAGVSQSPSNKVTEKGKDVELRCDPISGHTALYWYRQSLGQGLEFLIYFQGNSAPDKSGLPSDRFSAERTGGSVSTLTIQRTQQEDSAVYLCASSSIAGNVYNEQFFGPGTRLTVL.

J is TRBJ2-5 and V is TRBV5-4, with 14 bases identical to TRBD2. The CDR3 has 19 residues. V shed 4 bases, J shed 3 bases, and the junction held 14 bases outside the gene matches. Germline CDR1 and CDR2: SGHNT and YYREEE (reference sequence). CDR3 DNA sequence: TGTGCCAGCAGCCCCCTTGCGGGACTAGCGGGAGAAAATGAAGAGACCCAGTACTTC. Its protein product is CASSPLAGLAGENEETQYF.